This T cell receptor beta chain is drawn from a study of T cell clonotyping in hematopoietic cell transplantation (dated by TCRdb to 2020 to 2023). Background for the entire study: In the study, 140 or so blood samples were gathered from 30 to 40 consecutive transplant recipients and their related donors. Recruitment of patients ran from September 2015 to early 2017, and follow-up continued until late 2020 or until death. On the study overall, not on this receptor specifically: Only a small fraction of recipient repertoires overlapped donor repertoires, with over 95% appearing de novo at the given depth. Recipient TCR diversity fell after transplant, with pathologically expanded clonotypes rising progressively from day 30 to day 180. Sample size was limited, and cells were not sorted, so CD4 and CD8 repertoire contributions could not be separated. Inverse Simpson Index values from donors and from recipients before transplant predicted broader TCR repertoire diversity after transplant.

This clone showed up just once. This receptor's antigen is unknown. No qualities accompany the bases; no much larger clone lies one base away. TCR beta CDR3 regions were amplified from genomic DNA with the immunoSEQ assay, a bias-controlled multiplex PCR using V- and J-specific primers. In a second PCR step, the CDR3 amplicons were tagged with a proprietary barcode plus Illumina adapter sequences. An Illumina MiSeq instrument was used to sequence the CDR3 libraries. As for how the authors treated the data: Export and quality control were done with immunoSEQ Analyzer 3.0, while downstream analyses used R Bioconductor and Immunarch. Only productive rearrangements within the normalized downsampled data set were used in the calculation of repertoire metrics. In the normalized cohort, a clonotype counted as pathologically expanded if the clonotype was larger than 5 templates. The Inverse Simpson Index served as the measure of repertoire diversity. To capture all clonotypes, CMV-specificity analyses were performed on the non-normalized data set. TCRdb provides this immuneACCESS table in a form limited to in-frame rearrangements. Some clones are lacking; in checked studies, under half of them reflect an unresolved V gene, and why the rest are absent is not known. From that table come the V and J calls and clone size; the DNA was used to work out D and trimming. For this sample there are 2,500 to 3,500 clones; approximately 84% appear just once. Around 6% of the sample rests with the top ten.

Trimming takes 2 bases off V and 2 bases off J; junction bases not matched to a gene: 5. The CDR3 starts with the cysteine, ends with the phenylalanine, and has 16 residues. Only CDR3 DNA remains: 48 bases, in frame from the first base. The germline V gene yields SGDLS for CDR1 and YYNGEE for CDR2. The label giving this sample's time point can be read as: 30 days after allo-HCT. Blood samples were obtained from recipients approximately 28 days before transplant and at days 30, 100 and 180 after transplant. Nuclei Lysis Solution was used to extract genomic DNA from fresh or cryopreserved unfractionated peripheral blood mononuclear cells.

The source of this sequence is a male patient aged 60 to 75 who had an allogeneic stem cell transplant, so T cells may come from the graft donor. Some clones in this sample may be carry-over from other donors' samples. The sample consisted of peripheral blood mononuclear cells, taken 30 days after allogeneic stem cell transplant. Here the chain combines TRBV9 and TRBJ2-2; TRBD1 fits 8 bases in the junction. The CDR3 region: CASSVGGQANTGELFF. In nucleotide form, the sequence is TGTGCCAGCAGCGTGGGGGGACAGGCTAACACCGGGGAGCTGTTTTTT.